This passage covers 2 T cell receptor beta chains from one sample sequenced in a study of blood T cell repertoires in COVID-19. Generated by immunoSEQ multiplex PCR, the TCRdb table keeps only in-frame clones and is missing some. The sample records 90,000 to 100,000 clones, more than 65% being singletons. Material for sequencing was peripheral blood. The receptors shown here come from a man aged 55-75 years with acute or convalescent COVID-19.

The V gene is TRBV10-1, the J gene TRBJ1-2, with TRBD1 identical over 8 bases. Germline assignment: CDR1 WNHNN and CDR2 SYGVQD (reference sequence). CDR3 length: 17 amino acids. V trimming: 1 base; J trimming: 5 bases; junction bases outside the gene matches: 12. In DNA form, the CDR3 reads TGCGCCAGCAGTGAGTACCCCCCGACAGGGGTTGGGTATGGCTACACCTTC. Protein: CASSEYPPTGVGYGYTF.

V usage is TRBV5-4 and J usage is TRBJ1-1; 7 bases agree with TRBD1. Looked up from germline, CDR1 is SGHNT and CDR2 is YYREEE (reference sequence). V shed 0 bases and J 2 bases; nucleotides not matched to a gene: 10. CDR3 length equals 17 residues. This chain's CDR3 is CASSLVQGPLQNTEAFF. The CDR3 coding sequence is TGTGCCAGCAGCTTGGTACAGGGGCCCCTTCAAAACACTGAAGCTTTCTTT.